Each of the 32 T cell receptor beta chains below was sequenced from the same sample in a study of CD8+CD57+ T cells in acquired aplastic anemia. Genomic DNA templated the TCR beta VDJ and CDR3 profiling. One entry per CDR3 protein results from TCRdb running MiXCR on the reads. The table lists around 200,000 distinct CDR3 sequences, roughly 60% of them singletons. Individuals selected for sequencing had exhibited CD8+CD57+ cell expansion on flow cytometry. Sequenced input: sorted CD4+, CD8+, or CD8+CD57+ T cells (not recorded which) from PBMCs. The receptor source for this set is a human donor with aplastic anemia.

This clonotype has more than one count but fewer than ten. This chain uses TRBV20-1 with TRBJ2-7; TRBD2 agrees at 7 bases. Germline V gene lookup returns CDR1 DFQATT and CDR2 SNEGSKA (reference sequence). Unmatched junction bases numbered 9, after V lost 6 bases and J lost 4 bases. The CDR3 covers 13 residues. DNA of the CDR3: TGCAGTGCACACGCGGGGGTGAGTTACGAGCAGTACTTC. It encodes CSAHAGVSYEQYF.

The chain carries TRBV2 and TRBJ2-1; D tentatively reads TRBD1 or TRBD2 (7 bases each). V lost 7 bases to trimming and J lost 7 bases, with 20 bases between them. CDR1 SNHLY and CDR2 FYNNEI come from the germline V gene. This CDR3 spans 15 amino acids. Written as DNA, the CDR3 is TGTGCCAGCACCCAAGTCAGGGGGGGGAAGAATGAGCAGTTCTTC. Translated, it gives CASTQVRGGKNEQFF.

Here the CDR3 reads CASSTRDRVRPQVYEQYF. DNA of the CDR3: TGTGCCAGTAGTACCCGGGACAGGGTCCGACCGCAGGTCTACGAGCAGTACTTC. This chain connects TRBV19 to TRBJ2-7, with TRBD1 matching 9 bases. Germline CDR1 LNHDA, CDR2 SQIVND (reference sequence). V lost 4 bases, J lost 3 bases, and 16 bases stayed unmatched. The CDR3 is made up of 18 amino acids.

On this clonotype itself: The junction departs from germline at one end; a sequencing error may be responsible. J is TRBJ1-1 and V is TRBV11-2; D is uncertain. The CDR3 length is 16 residues. The germline V gene encodes CDR1 SGHAT and CDR2 FQNNGV. CDR3 in DNA: TGTGCCAGCAGCTTAGCCGCGGGATATAAATTGGCTGAAGCTTCCTTT. Amino acid sequence: CASSLAAGYKLAEASF.

This clonotype appeared a few times. This sequence joins TRBV5-1 and TRBJ2-7; TRBD1 agrees at 11 bases. Unmatched junction bases numbered 6, after V lost 4 bases and J lost 3 bases. Germline V gene lookup returns CDR1 SGHRS and CDR2 YFSETQ. This CDR3 comprises 15 residues. The CDR3 here is CASSKGQGGSYEQYF. Written as DNA, the CDR3 is TGCGCCAGCAGCAAGGGACAGGGGGGTAGCTACGAGCAGTACTTC. The whole variable domain, filled in from reference TRBV5-1 and TRBJ2-7, reads KAGVTQTPRYLIKTRGQQVTLSCSPISGHRSVSWYQQTPGQGLQFLFEYFSETQRNKGNFPGRFSGRQFSNSRSEMNVSTLELGDSALYLCASSKGQGGSYEQYFGPGTRLTVT.

This clonotype has just a few counts. The chain links TRBV7-2 to TRBJ2-7; TRBD2 might be the D (5 bases). Germline CDR1 SGHTA, CDR2 FQGNSA. Trimming took 5 bases from V and 7 from J, leaving 15 bases between them. The CDR3 length is 13 residues. CDR3: CASSPILGVEQYF. The CDR3 DNA reads as TGTGCCAGCAGCCCTATACTAGGAGTGGAGCAGTACTTC.

A single count supports this clonotype. V gene TRBV24-1 combines with J gene TRBJ1-1; D may be TRBD1 (6 bases). This CDR3 is built from 13 residues. Germline loops: CDR1 KGHDR, CDR2 SFDVKD. V dropped 7 bases and J dropped 4 bases, with 12 bases sitting between them. The CDR3 loop reads CATRGVRGTEAFF. The CDR3 bases are TGTGCCACCAGGGGCGTCAGGGGCACTGAAGCTTTCTTT.

On this clonotype itself: The junction shows a germline mismatch at one end, possibly a read error. The rearrangement joins TRBV19 to TRBJ2-2; 10 bases line up with TRBD2. The CDR3 runs 15 residues. Looked up from germline, CDR1 is LNHDA and CDR2 is SQIVND (reference sequence). CDR3 in DNA: TGTGCCGGTAGTATATGGACTAGCGGTGACGGGGAGCTGTTCTTT. It translates to CAGSIWTSGDGELFF.

This clonotype has more than one count but fewer than ten. The chain employs TRBV5-1 and TRBJ2-7; D possibly corresponds to TRBD2 (6 bases). V lost 0 bases, J lost 3 bases, and 13 bases lay in between. The CDR3 loop spans 15 amino acids. In germline, CDR1 is SGHRS, CDR2 YFSETQ. The CDR3: CASSLEPGGNYEQYF. The DNA of the CDR3 is TGCGCCAGCAGCTTGGAGCCTGGCGGGAACTACGAGCAGTACTTC.

This clonotype was counted a few times. This sequence joins TRBV10-3 and TRBJ2-1; D unclear. V lost 6 bases and J lost 9, with 12 bases in between. The CDR3 sequence is 12 residues long. The germline V gene has CDR1 ENHRY and CDR2 SYGVKD. CDR3 nucleotides: TGTGCCATCAGCACGACATCTACTGAGCAGTTCTTC. This gives the protein CAISTTSTEQFF.

This clonotype was seen a single time. The chain is built from TRBV20-1 and TRBJ2-5; 7 nucleotides line up with TRBD1. This CDR3 region has 15 residues. After removal of 6 bases from V and 1 base from J, the junction contained 11 bases not matched to a gene. Germline V gene sequence: CDR1 DFQATT, CDR2 SNEGSKA (reference sequence). CDR3 residues: CSAPPGTDPQETQYF. The DNA of the CDR3 is TGCAGTGCCCCGCCCGGGACAGACCCCCAAGAGACCCAGTACTTC.

The chain carries TRBV4-1 and TRBJ2-4, with 11 bases lining up with TRBD2. This CDR3 has 16 amino acids. The germline gives CDR1 MGHRA, CDR2 YSYEKL. J gave up 6 bases and V 3 bases, and 7 bases lay outside the gene matches. DNA for the CDR3: TGCGCCAGCAGCCAGGGGGGACTAGCGGACTCAAACATTCAGTACTTC. Translated: CASSQGGLADSNIQYF.

The chain couples TRBV5-1 to TRBJ2-7; a possible D gene is TRBD2 (5 bases). The CDR3 is 14 amino acids. V was shortened by 1 base and J by 5 bases, with 13 bases between the two germline ends. CDR1 is SGHRS and CDR2 is YFSETQ in the germline V gene. This CDR3 reads CASSLSGVGNEQYF. CDR3 DNA sequence: TGCGCCAGCAGCTTGTCCGGGGTTGGGAACGAGCAGTACTTC.

The chain uses TRBV2 and TRBJ2-5, with TRBD2 matching 10 bases. The CDR3 runs to 15 residues. The V gene's germline CDR1 is SNHLY and CDR2 FYNNEI. The trim removed 7 bases at V and 2 bases at J, leaving 7 bases unmatched. CDR3 protein: CASNTQRGGQETQYF. The CDR3 coding sequence is TGTGCCAGCAACACCCAGCGGGGGGGGCAAGAGACCCAGTACTTC.

V gene TRBV7-2 combines with J gene TRBJ2-7, with D perhaps TRBD2 (6 bases). This CDR3 has 17 residues. Germline assignment: CDR1 SGHTA and CDR2 FQGNSA. Trimming took 4 bases from V and 4 from J, leaving 23 bases between them. The CDR3, as DNA: TGTGCCAGCAGCTCGTCCGATCCCTGGGACTTTAGTTACGAGCAGTACTTC. Its translation is CASSSSDPWDFSYEQYF. The full variable domain, in which reference TRBV7-2 and TRBJ2-7 provide the parts outside the CDR3, is GAGVSQSPSNKVTEKGKDVELRCDPISGHTALYWYRQSLGQGLEFLIYFQGNSAPDKSGLPSDRFSAERTGGSVSTLTIQRTQQEDSAVYLCASSSSDPWDFSYEQYFGPGTRLTVT.

The CDR3 here is CASSYSLYNEQYF. In nucleotides, the CDR3 is TGTGCCAGCAGTTACTCTCTATACAATGAGCAGTATTTT. This rearrangement joins TRBV6-5 to TRBJ2-3; D is ambiguous. The CDR3 is 13 residues long. Between the trimmed V and J ends, which lost 0 bases and 11 bases, there was a span of 12 bases. Germline CDR1 MNHEY, CDR2 SVGAGI.

The gene calls are TRBV20-1 and TRBJ1-5; 7 bases fit TRBD1. J was trimmed by 6 bases and V by 6 bases; bases with no gene match: 11. The CDR3 length is 14 residues. In germline, CDR1 is DFQATT, CDR2 SNEGSKA (reference sequence). The CDR3 sequence: CSASVPGGSQPQHF. CDR3 DNA sequence: TGCAGTGCGTCTGTCCCAGGGGGAAGTCAGCCCCAGCATTTT.

This rearrangement joins TRBV5-1 to TRBJ1-1; D is unresolved. The CDR3 extends over 14 amino acids. Germline CDR1 is SGHRS and CDR2 is YFSETQ. V dropped 4 bases and J dropped 14 bases, with 24 bases sitting between them. The CDR3 bases are TGCGCCAGCAGCAGCACTAGCGGGAGTGGTGAGCAGTTCTTT. Its protein product is CASSSTSGSGEQFF.

V is TRBV27 and J is TRBJ1-5; D gene uncertain. Per germline, CDR1 MNHEY and CDR2 SMNVEV (reference sequence). The CDR3 runs 13 residues. The ends were cut back, 3 bases at V and 7 bases at J, with 10 bases in the middle. The CDR3 loop is CASSLANGQPQHF. The CDR3 nucleotides are TGTGCCAGCAGTTTGGCGAATGGACAGCCCCAGCATTTT.

This clonotype was observed many times. Given a much more abundant clone one base away, this may be a read error. This chain links TRBV24-1 with TRBJ2-1, with 12 bases aligning to TRBD2. The germline gives CDR1 KGHDR, CDR2 SFDVKD. V lost 4 bases, J lost 5 bases, and 5 bases stayed unmatched. This CDR3 region has 16 residues. CDR3 sequence: CATSESSGGAHNEQFF. The DNA for the CDR3 is TGTGCCACCAGTGAGTCTAGCGGGGGGGCCCACAATGAGCAGTTCTTC.

This rearrangement joins TRBV20-1 to TRBJ2-3, with 9 bases that match TRBD2. The CDR3 is 14 residues long. Germline trimming cut 2 bases from V and 2 bases from J; bases unmatched to any gene: 2. Germline assignment: CDR1 DFQATT and CDR2 SNEGSKA (reference sequence). The CDR3 spells CSARLAGTTDTQYF. In DNA, the CDR3 is TGCAGTGCTAGACTAGCGGGGACCACAGATACGCAGTATTTT.

This clonotype showed up just once. The chain links TRBV19 to TRBJ2-1; TRBD2 agrees at 7 bases. The CDR3 is 15 amino acids. Germline V gene lookup returns CDR1 LNHDA and CDR2 SQIVND (reference sequence). V gave up 3 bases and J gave up 1 base; unmatched junction bases: 3. CDR3 nucleotides: TGTGCCAGTAGTATCCAAGCGGGGTCCTACAATGAGCAGTTCTTC. Encoded protein: CASSIQAGSYNEQFF.

The chain employs TRBV19 and TRBJ2-5; 12 positions match TRBD1. CDR1 is LNHDA and CDR2 is SQIVND in the germline V gene (reference sequence). The CDR3 contains 16 residues. V lost 3 bases to trimming and J lost 5 bases; unmatched junction nucleotides: 7. CDR3 loop: CASSIFRDRGQETQYF. DNA for the CDR3: TGTGCCAGTAGTATTTTCCGGGACAGGGGGCAGGAGACCCAGTACTTC.

This sequence joins TRBV5-1 and TRBJ1-4; 7 nucleotides match TRBD1. The CDR3 loop spans 15 amino acids. V shed 4 bases and J 8 bases; nucleotides not matched to a gene: 11. Germline loops: CDR1 SGHRS, CDR2 YFSETQ. CDR3 sequence (DNA): TGCGCCAGCAGCGTTTGGGGACAGAACGGGGAAAAACTGTTTTTT. Its translation: CASSVWGQNGEKLFF. The whole variable domain, filled in from reference TRBV5-1 and TRBJ1-4, reads KAGVTQTPRYLIKTRGQQVTLSCSPISGHRSVSWYQQTPGQGLQFLFEYFSETQRNKGNFPGRFSGRQFSNSRSEMNVSTLELGDSALYLCASSVWGQNGEKLFFGSGTQLSVL.

The sample holds one count of this clonotype. The chain combines TRBV7-3 with TRBJ2-1; 10 nucleotides match TRBD2. The V gene's germline CDR1 is SGHTA and CDR2 FQGTGA. The CDR3 contains 15 residues. With 2 bases clipped from V and 7 bases from J, the junction kept 5 bases outside the gene matches. The CDR3 spells CASSLYGTSANEQFF. The CDR3 DNA sequence: TGTGCCAGCAGCTTATACGGGACTAGCGCAAATGAGCAGTTCTTC.

This clonotype showed up many times. The chain carries TRBV4-1 and TRBJ2-7; D possibly corresponds to TRBD2 (6 bases). The CDR3 runs 16 residues. From germline, CDR1 is MGHRA and CDR2 YSYEKL. The germline V and J ends were trimmed by 0 bases and 3 bases, with 15 bases remaining between them. In DNA form, the CDR3 reads TGCGCCAGCAGCCAAGATGCGGACGCGGGGTTCTACGAGCAGTACTTC. Its protein is CASSQDADAGFYEQYF.

The chain joins TRBV10-3 to TRBJ1-5; D call uncertain. V was pared by 0 bases and J by 3 bases, with 6 bases between. This CDR3 has 14 residues. CDR1 and CDR2 (germline): ENHRY, SYGVKD. CDR3 in DNA: TGTGCCATCAGTGAGTCGCTTAACAATCAGCCCCAGCATTTT. This gives the protein CAISESLNNQPQHF.

J is TRBJ2-5 and V is TRBV7-2; 9 bases agree with TRBD2. Looked up from germline, CDR1 is SGHTA and CDR2 is FQGNSA. The CDR3 totals 16 residues. The trim removed 7 bases at V and 2 bases at J, leaving 11 bases unmatched. The CDR3 here is CASTGRAGGRQETQYF. The CDR3 nucleotides read TGTGCCAGCACCGGGCGGGCGGGGGGGCGGCAAGAGACCCAGTACTTC.

This sequence joins TRBV6-6 and TRBJ1-1; maybe TRBD1 (5 bases). Trimming removed 6 bases from V and 3 bases from J, with 20 bases in between. The CDR3 spans 16 residues. Looked up from germline, CDR1 is MNHNY and CDR2 is SVGAGI (reference sequence). DNA of the CDR3: TGTGCCAGCAGCCACAAGGGGAGGGGCTGGGACACTGAAGCTTTCTTT. This sequence encodes CASSHKGRGWDTEAFF.

CDR3 amino acids: CASSTWTGYTF. CDR3 nucleotide sequence: TGTGCCAGTAGTACCTGGACGGGCTACACCTTC. V is TRBV19 and J is TRBJ1-2; D remains ambiguous. Trimming removed 4 bases at V and 8 bases at J, with 8 bases between. Germline-derived CDR1 and CDR2 are LNHDA and SQIVND (reference sequence). This CDR3 contains 11 residues.

This clonotype occurred a few times. The chain couples TRBV4-1 to TRBJ1-1; 7 bases map to TRBD1. The CDR3 extends over 14 amino acids. Germline-derived CDR1 and CDR2 are MGHRA and YSYEKL. Germline trimming cut 1 base from V and 5 bases from J; bases unmatched to any gene: 4. The CDR3 DNA reads TGCGCCAGCAGCCAAGGACAGGGCGGTACTGAAGCTTTCTTT. This sequence encodes CASSQGQGGTEAFF.

The rearrangement uses TRBV2 and TRBJ1-1; 7 bases are shared with TRBD1. V was clipped by 8 bases and J by 3 bases; unmatched bases: 9. Germline CDR1 is SNHLY and CDR2 is FYNNEI. The CDR3 length is 14 residues. For the CDR3, the DNA is TGTGCCAGCGGCCGAAGGGGGCTTTACACTGAAGCTTTCTTT. Amino acids: CASGRRGLYTEAFF.